This TCR beta chain was found in a study of blood T cell repertoires in COVID-19. Study as a whole: There were acute and convalescent COVID-19 samples, and they came from the United States, Italy and Spain. Sample material is recorded as cDNA or gDNA derived from T cells, B-cell-depleted T cells, or PBMCs.

Which cohort a participant joined came from the clinical history participants gave. Only in-frame clones appear in the TCRdb table, and some are missing; sequencing was by immunoSEQ multiplex PCR. Among over 200,000 clones listed, 75% to 90% were seen once. This sequence was found in a woman aged 25 to 45 who had been exposed to COVID-19. Sequencing was performed on PBMCs or T cells enriched from blood (not recorded which).

The CDR3 region has the DNA TGTGCCAGCAGCCAAGTAAGCGGGGTTAGTGAGCAGTTCTTC. It is translated as CASSQVSGVSEQFF. The chain combines TRBV3-1 (or the pseudogene TRBV3-2) with TRBJ2-1, with 7 bases that match TRBD2. Germline lookup yields CDR1 LGHDT and CDR2 YNNKEL (reference sequence). The V gene end was trimmed by 1 base and the J gene end by 9 bases; junction bases not matched to a gene: 6. The CDR3 spans 14 residues.